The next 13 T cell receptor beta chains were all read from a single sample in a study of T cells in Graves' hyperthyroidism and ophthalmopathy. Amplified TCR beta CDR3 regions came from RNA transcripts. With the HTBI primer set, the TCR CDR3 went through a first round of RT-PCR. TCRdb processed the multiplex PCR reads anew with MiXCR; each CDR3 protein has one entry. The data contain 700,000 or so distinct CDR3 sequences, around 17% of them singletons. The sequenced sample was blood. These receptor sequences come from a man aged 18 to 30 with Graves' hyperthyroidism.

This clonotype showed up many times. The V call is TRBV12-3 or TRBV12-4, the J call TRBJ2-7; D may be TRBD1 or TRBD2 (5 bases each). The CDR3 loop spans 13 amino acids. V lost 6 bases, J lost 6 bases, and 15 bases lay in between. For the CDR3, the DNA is TGTGCCAGCAGGGGGGACCGGACCGGCGAGCAGTACTTC. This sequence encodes CASRGDRTGEQYF.

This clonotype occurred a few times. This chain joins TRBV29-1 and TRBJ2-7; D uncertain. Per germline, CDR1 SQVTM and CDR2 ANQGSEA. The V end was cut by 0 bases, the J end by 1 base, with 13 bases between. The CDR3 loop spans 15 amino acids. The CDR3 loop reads CSVEDHSSESYEQYF. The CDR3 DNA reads TGCAGCGTTGAAGATCATTCAAGTGAATCCTACGAGCAGTACTTC.

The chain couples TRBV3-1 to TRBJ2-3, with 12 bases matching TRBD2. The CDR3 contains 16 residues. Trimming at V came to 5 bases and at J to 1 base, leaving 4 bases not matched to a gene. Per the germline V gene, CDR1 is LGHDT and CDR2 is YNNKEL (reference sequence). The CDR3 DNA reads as TGTGCCAGCAGCGCCCGGACTAGCGGGGGCACAGATACGCAGTATTTT. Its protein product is CASSARTSGGTDTQYF.

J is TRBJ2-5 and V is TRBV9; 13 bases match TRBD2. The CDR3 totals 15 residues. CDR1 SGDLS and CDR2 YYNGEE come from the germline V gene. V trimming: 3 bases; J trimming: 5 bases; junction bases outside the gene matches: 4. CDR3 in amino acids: CASSEGLAGQETQYF. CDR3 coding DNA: TGTGCCAGCAGCGAGGGACTAGCGGGACAGGAGACCCAGTACTTC.

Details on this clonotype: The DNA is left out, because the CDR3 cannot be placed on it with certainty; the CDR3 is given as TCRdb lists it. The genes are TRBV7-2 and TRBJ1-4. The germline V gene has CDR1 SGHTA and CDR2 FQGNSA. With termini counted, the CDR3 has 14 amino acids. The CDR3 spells CASSFGNGNEKLFF.

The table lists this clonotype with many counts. CDR3 amino acids: CASRIAEDSYEQYF. CDR3 DNA sequence: TGTGCCAGCAGAATAGCAGAAGATTCCTACGAGCAGTACTTC. The chain carries TRBV7-2 and TRBJ2-7; no clear D gene. CDR1 is SGHTA and CDR2 is FQGNSA in the germline V gene. The V and J ends lost 6 bases and 1 base respectively, with 13 bases between them. This CDR3 is built from 14 residues.

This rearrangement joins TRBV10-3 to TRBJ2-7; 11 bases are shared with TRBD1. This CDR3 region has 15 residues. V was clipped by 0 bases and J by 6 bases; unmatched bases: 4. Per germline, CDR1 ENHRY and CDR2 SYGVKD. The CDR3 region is CAISESWTGGGEQYF. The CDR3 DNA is TGTGCCATCAGTGAGTCGTGGACAGGGGGCGGCGAGCAGTACTTC.

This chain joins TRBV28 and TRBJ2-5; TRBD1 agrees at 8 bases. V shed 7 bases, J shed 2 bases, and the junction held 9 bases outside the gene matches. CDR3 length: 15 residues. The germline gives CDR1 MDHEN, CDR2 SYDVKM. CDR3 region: CASTGDRGEQETQYF. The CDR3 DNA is TGTGCCAGCACCGGTGACAGGGGCGAACAAGAGACCCAGTACTTC.

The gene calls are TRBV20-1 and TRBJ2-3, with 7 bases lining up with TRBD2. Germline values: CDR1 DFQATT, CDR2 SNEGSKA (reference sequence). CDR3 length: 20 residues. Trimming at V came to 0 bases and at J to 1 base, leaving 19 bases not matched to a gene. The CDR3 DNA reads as TGCAGTGCTAGAGATGGGGGACTACGAAACTTCGACGGGGGCACAGATACGCAGTATTTT. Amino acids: CSARDGGLRNFDGGTDTQYF.

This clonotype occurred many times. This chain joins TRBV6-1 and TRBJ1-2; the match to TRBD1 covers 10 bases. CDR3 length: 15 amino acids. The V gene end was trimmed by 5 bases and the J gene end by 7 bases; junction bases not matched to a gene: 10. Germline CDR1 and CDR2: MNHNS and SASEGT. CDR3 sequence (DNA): TGTGCCAGCAGTACTCCGGGACAGGGGATAGGTGGCTACACCTTC. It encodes CASSTPGQGIGGYTF.

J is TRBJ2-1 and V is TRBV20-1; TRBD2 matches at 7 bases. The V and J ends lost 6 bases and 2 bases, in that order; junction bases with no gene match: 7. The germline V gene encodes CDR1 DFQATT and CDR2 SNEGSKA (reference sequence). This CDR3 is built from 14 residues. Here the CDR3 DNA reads TGCAGTGCAGTTCGAGCGGGACCCTACAATGAGCAGTTCTTC. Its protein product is CSAVRAGPYNEQFF.

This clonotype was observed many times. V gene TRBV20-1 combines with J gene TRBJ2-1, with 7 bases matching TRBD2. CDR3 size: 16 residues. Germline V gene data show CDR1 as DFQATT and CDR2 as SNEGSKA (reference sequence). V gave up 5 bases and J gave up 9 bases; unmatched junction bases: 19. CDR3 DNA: TGCAGTGCTCTCGATCCCGCTACGACGGGGGGTCGTGAGCAGTTCTTC. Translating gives CSALDPATTGGREQFF.

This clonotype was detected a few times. DNA of the CDR3: TGTGCCACCAGCAGTGGCCAGGCATCCTACGAGCAGTACTTC. It is translated as CATSSGQASYEQYF. This chain links TRBV15 with TRBJ2-7; D not resolved. In germline, CDR1 is LNHNV, CDR2 YYDKDF (reference sequence). The length of the CDR3 is 14 residues. The V end was cut by 3 bases, the J end by 1 base, with 10 bases between.